The 5 T cell receptor beta chains in this list originate from one sample, sequenced in a study of graft-versus-host responses after intestinal transplantation (dated by TCRdb to about 2021). These receptors have no identified antigens. Explained via the paper, the time point label denotes: cells obtained before transplantation from donor or recipient. Receptors were amplified or captured by the immunoSEQ multiplex PCR assay. In TCRdb, the immuneACCESS table is reduced to in-frame sequences with V and J assigned. These tables do not hold every clone; where another copy was compared, an unresolved V gene accounts for under half, and the others remain unexplained. The sample data list about 96,000 clones, and 80% to 95% of these were observed just once. The ten largest clones capture roughly 0.15% of the sample. Specimen: unstimulated CD4+ T cells sorted from spleen or lymph node cells, collected before intestinal transplant. The receptors come from a human donor who received an intestinal transplant.

The rearrangement uses TRBV15 and TRBJ2-5, with D perhaps TRBD1 (6 bases). The germline V gene encodes CDR1 LNHNV and CDR2 YYDKDF (reference sequence). The length of the CDR3 is 16 residues. V lost 3 bases, J lost 1 base, and 15 bases lay in between. The CDR3 loop reads CATSRGLGTLQETQYF. The DNA of the CDR3 is TGTGCCACCAGCAGGGGTCTCGGGACACTCCAAGAGACCCAGTACTTC.

The chain has TRBV5-1 and TRBJ2-1; the match to TRBD2 covers 12 bases. Trimming removed 0 bases from V and 5 bases from J; junction bases left unmatched: 3. CDR1 and CDR2 (germline): SGHRS, YFSETQ. The CDR3 runs 16 residues. In DNA, the CDR3 is TGCGCCAGCAGCTTGGCTAGCGGGGGGGCTAACAATGAGCAGTTCTTC. Translation gives CASSLASGGANNEQFF.

This sequence joins TRBV11-2 and TRBJ2-1; a possible D gene is TRBD2 (5 bases). The length of the CDR3 is 16 residues. Germline V gene data show CDR1 as SGHAT and CDR2 as FQNNGV. V was clipped by 2 bases and J by 0 bases, with 11 bases between them. CDR3 nucleotide sequence: TGTGCCAGCAGCTTATGGCTACGGGGCTCCTACAATGAGCAGTTCTTC. This codes for CASSLWLRGSYNEQFF.

This chain connects TRBV6-1 to TRBJ1-1; TRBD1 aligns across 7 bases. This CDR3 contains 15 residues. From germline, CDR1 is MNHNS and CDR2 SASEGT. J gave up 0 bases and V 6 bases, and 7 bases lay outside the gene matches. Here the CDR3 DNA reads TGTGCCAGCAGGGCCGGGACAGTCATGAACACTGAAGCTTTCTTT. Translated: CASRAGTVMNTEAFF.

The V and J genes are TRBV18 and TRBJ2-5; D is undetermined. The CDR3 loop spans 14 amino acids. Deletions cut 2 bases from V and 5 bases from J, with 12 bases between. Germline-derived CDR1 and CDR2 are KGHSH and LQKENI. The CDR3 protein is CASSPGSGLETQYF. The CDR3 nucleotides are TGTGCCAGCTCACCAGGATCCGGGTTGGAGACCCAGTACTTC. Using reference TRBV18 and TRBJ2-5 for the parts outside the CDR3, the full variable domain is NAGVMQNPRHLVRRRGQEARLRCSPMKGHSHVYWYRQLPEEGLKFMVYLQKENIIDESGMPKERFSAEFPKEGPSILRIQQVVRGDSAAYFCASSPGSGLETQYFGPGTRLLVL.